A selection of T cell receptor beta chains follows, all from one sample in a study of blood T cell repertoires in COVID-19. Profiling relied on immunoSEQ multiplex PCR, and the TCRdb table lists in-frame clones only, not all of them. The sample holds tens of thousands of clones, 78% seen once. The material sequenced was peripheral blood. The receptors were gathered from a human donor in a cohort sampled during active COVID-19. Each CDR3 is given with its conserved first and last residue.

>TRBV5-4
CASSQDRGRQPQHF
>TRBV19
CASSIDPFPGNEQFF
>TRBV5-1
CASSFGSSGGLGTDTQYF
>TRBV4-1
CASSQVSGGAKTDTQYF
>TRBV4-1
CASSQVISRPLGRDQWLEQFF
>TRBV24-1
CATSDGGRWGDLLSYNEQFF
>TRBV5-1
CASSRTTVEYNSPLHF
>TRBV24-1
CATSDPWHNYGYTF
>TRBV7-6
CAAGEGNTGELFF
>TRBV25-1
CASSDWGQNQPQHF
>TRBV9
CASSVFPTENTEAFF
>TRBV5-8
CASSLGQGAWEQYF
>TRBV9
CASSVGSGGPGNTGELFF
>TRBV3-1/TRBV3-2
CASSQQAYGYTF
>TRBV9
CASSVASGGWEDTQYF
>TRBV2
CASSGTSGGSEQFF
>TRBV12-3/TRBV12-4
CASSYPGDYGYTF
>TRBV6-5
CASSYGGRDQPQHF
>TRBV11-3
CASARRGSSSYNEQFF
>TRBV5-1
CASRILAGSTDTQYF
>TRBV11-3
CASSLGDRAAFF
>TRBV19
CASNLGRNLNEQFF
>TRBV27
CATQTQGAGGYTF
>TRBV7-9
CASSFPSFEGGYYNEQFF
>TRBV5-1
CASSPASGGAETQYF
>TRBV24-1
CATSDLRGRDNEQFF
>TRBV28
CASSLSSAGGLYEQYF
>TRBV30
CAWIETGRSHEQYF
>TRBV28
CASSYGQGGDTQYF
>TRBV27
CASSSSLGEVRNTIYF
>TRBV21-1
CASSKDSEGGIPDTQYF
>TRBV4-1
CASSQAWAGDEQFF
>TRBV7-2
CASRLGLANTGELFF
>TRBV19
CASSLDFSYNSPLHF
>TRBV7-9
CASSPRTSGGSSYNEQFF